The present T cell receptor (beta chain) was sequenced within a study of CD8+CD57+ T cells in acquired aplastic anemia. Study-wide background: Healthy-donor CD4+ cells averaged approximately 10 million reads.

Profiling that covered TCR beta VDJ and CDR3 relied on genomic DNA as its template. TCRdb re-called the reads through MiXCR, storing one row per CDR3 protein. This sample yields 95,000 to 120,000 distinct CDR3 sequences, of which 51% are seen a single time; about a third belongs to the top ten. This CDR3 comprises 16 residues. Germline V gene sequence: CDR1 SGHNT, CDR2 YYREEE (reference sequence). Trimming removed 1 base from V and 1 base from J; junction bases left unmatched: 6. The sequence was obtained from a human donor in good health, serving as a control. The sample taken for sequencing was sorted CD4+, CD8+, or CD8+CD57+ T cells (not recorded which) from PBMCs. The J gene is TRBJ2-3, the V gene TRBV5-4, with 7 bases lining up with TRBD1. The CDR3 is CASSLPTGVGTDTQYF. For the CDR3, the DNA is TGTGCCAGCAGCTTGCCAACAGGGGTCGGCACAGATACGCAGTATTTT. The variable domain in full, with the rest retrieved from reference TRBV5-4 and TRBJ2-3, is ETGVTQSPTHLIKTRGQQVTLRCSSQSGHNTVSWYQQALGQGPQFIFQYYREEENGRGNFPPRFSGLQFPNYSSELNVNALELDDSALYLCASSLPTGVGTDTQYFGPGTRLTVL.